The 27 T cell receptor beta chains given below trace back to one sample, sequenced in a study of T cells in Graves' hyperthyroidism and ophthalmopathy. Amplified regions were TCR beta CDR3 sequences from RNA transcripts. TCR CDR3 regions were first amplified by RT-PCR with HTBI primers. One entry per CDR3 protein, called by TCRdb with MiXCR from the multiplex PCR reads. The table shows some 560,000 distinct CDR3 sequences, with around 14% occurring only once. The sequenced sample consisted of blood. The receptors stem from a woman aged 30 to 39 with Graves' hyperthyroidism.

This chain connects TRBV9 to TRBJ1-2; TRBD1 matches at 11 bases. The CDR3 has 12 residues. With V trimmed by 3 bases and J by 11 bases, 3 bases remained unmatched. Germline lookup yields CDR1 SGDLS and CDR2 YYNGEE. Here the CDR3 DNA reads TGTGCCAGCAGCGCCGGACAGGGGGCATACACCTTC. Translated: CASSAGQGAYTF.

The chain combines TRBV24-1 with TRBJ2-2; TRBD2 matches at 8 bases. CDR3 length: 16 amino acids. Per germline, CDR1 KGHDR and CDR2 SFDVKD. Unmatched junction bases numbered 9, after V lost 5 bases and J lost 5 bases. Written as DNA, the CDR3 is TGTGCCACCAGTGGAACTAGCGGAGGGGGAACCGGGGAGCTGTTTTTT. Residues: CATSGTSGGGTGELFF.

Ten or more counts support this clonotype. This sequence joins TRBV3-1 and TRBJ2-1; D is ambiguous. CDR3 size: 17 residues. Trimming left V 4 bases short and J 0 bases short, with 16 bases between. Germline V gene lookup returns CDR1 LGHDT and CDR2 YNNKEL (reference sequence). CDR3 sequence: CASSRQLTASSYNEQFF. The CDR3, as DNA: TGTGCCAGCAGCCGACAACTTACAGCGAGCTCCTACAATGAGCAGTTCTTC.

The sample holds many counts of this clonotype. The rearrangement links TRBV7-9 to TRBJ1-1; D unclear. The CDR3 is made up of 15 amino acids. V was cut by 5 bases and J by 2 bases, with 15 bases left in between. Germline V CDR1 and CDR2: SEHNR, FQNEAQ (reference sequence). Written as DNA, the CDR3 is TGTGCCAGCAGCACCCGCGGGCGATATAACACTGAAGCTTTCTTT. Its protein is CASSTRGRYNTEAFF.

The chain is built from TRBV3-1 and TRBJ1-1, with D tentatively TRBD1 (5 bases). V dropped 0 bases and J dropped 5 bases, with 16 bases sitting between them. From germline, CDR1 is LGHDT and CDR2 YNNKEL (reference sequence). The CDR3 is 16 amino acids. CDR3 in amino acids: CASSQDTRAGRTEAFF. CDR3 DNA sequence: TGTGCCAGCAGCCAAGATACGAGGGCAGGGAGGACTGAAGCTTTCTTT.

This clonotype showed up many times. V gene TRBV7-2 combines with J gene TRBJ2-7; D gene ambiguous. Trimming shortened V by 5 bases and J by 5 bases, and 16 bases separated the two germline ends. Germline lookup yields CDR1 SGHTA and CDR2 FQGNSA. The CDR3 extends over 14 amino acids. The CDR3 sequence is CASSPQSLVHEQYF. As DNA, the CDR3 is TGTGCCAGCAGCCCACAATCCCTGGTCCACGAGCAGTACTTC.

This clonotype has a count of ten or more. The rearrangement uses TRBV6-5 and TRBJ2-2, with D possibly matching TRBD2 (6 bases). Germline V gene data show CDR1 as MNHEY and CDR2 as SVGAGI. The CDR3 runs 16 residues. Trimming cost V 0 bases and J 6 bases, with 14 bases left between them. The CDR3 region is CASSYSQGRGSGELFF. The CDR3 DNA reads as TGTGCCAGCAGTTACTCCCAAGGACGGGGGTCCGGGGAGCTGTTTTTT.

On this clonotype: One junction end disagrees with the germline gene, perhaps due to a read error. The chain carries TRBV19 and TRBJ1-2, with D possibly being TRBD1 (6 bases). The length of the CDR3 is 14 residues. Per germline, CDR1 LNHDA and CDR2 SQIVND (reference sequence). CDR3 residues: CASKNEQGNFGYTF. The CDR3 coding sequence is TGTGCCAGCAAAAACGAACAGGGAAACTTTGGCTACACCTTC. The full variable domain, its missing parts supplied by reference TRBV19 and TRBJ1-2, is DGGITQSPKYLFRKEGQNVTLSCEQNLNHDAMYWYRQDPGQGLRLIYYSQIVNDFQKGDIAEGYSVSREKKESFPLTVTSAQKNPTAFYLCASKNEQGNFGYTFGSGTRLTVV.

This clonotype appeared once. The CDR3 end shows no conserved phenylalanine or tryptophan, and so a read error is likely. The rearrangement uses TRBV28 and TRBJ2-6; perhaps TRBD1 as D (6 bases). V lost 6 bases and J lost 4, with 10 bases in between. The germline CDR1 and CDR2 sequences are MDHEN and SYDVKM. There are 14 residues in the CDR3. DNA of the CDR3: TGTGCCAGCAGAACAGGGTGGGGGGCCAACGTCCTGACTTCC. As protein: CASRTGWGANVLTS.

Remarks on this clonotype: Compared with germline, one end of the junction differs, possibly owing to a read error. The chain employs TRBV29-1 and TRBJ2-3; 14 bases agree with TRBD2. Looked up from germline, CDR1 is SQVTM and CDR2 is ANQGSEA. The CDR3 runs 15 residues. The CDR3 DNA follows: TGCGGCGTTGGGACTAGCGGGAGAGTCGCAGATACGCAGTATTTT. As protein: CGVGTSGRVADTQYF.

There are many counts of this clonotype. V usage is TRBV13 and J usage is TRBJ2-1, with 13 bases fitting TRBD2. CDR1 is PRHDT, CDR2 FYEKMQ, per germline (reference sequence). Trimming at V came to 5 bases and at J to 5 bases, leaving 6 bases not matched to a gene. CDR3 length: 16 residues. The CDR3, as DNA: TGTGCCAGCAGCGCCGGGACTAGCGGGGCGCACAATGAGCAGTTCTTC. It encodes CASSAGTSGAHNEQFF.

The CDR3 is CASSLGEGVGPQHF. The DNA for the CDR3 is TGTGCCAGCAGCTTAGGTGAGGGTGTGGGGCCCCAGCATTTT. The chain recombines TRBV7-6 with TRBJ1-5; no definite D call. Germline values: CDR1 SGHVS, CDR2 FNYEAQ. Trimming pared 1 base from V and 9 bases from J, leaving 13 bases between. CDR3 length: 14 amino acids.

V usage is TRBV20-1 and J usage is TRBJ2-7; 10 bases map to TRBD2. CDR3 length: 16 amino acids. The V and J ends lost 3 bases and 7 bases, in that order; junction bases with no gene match: 15. CDR1 is DFQATT and CDR2 is SNEGSKA in the germline V gene (reference sequence). CDR3 sequence: CSARGPSGSFSGEQYF. The CDR3 coding sequence is TGCAGTGCTAGGGGCCCTAGCGGGAGTTTTTCTGGGGAGCAGTACTTC.

Many counts were recorded for this clonotype. J is TRBJ1-5 and V is TRBV6-7; D perhaps matches TRBD1 (5 bases). TRBV6-7 is an ORF, with its function uncertain. The length of the CDR3 is 16 residues. V shed 0 bases and J shed 4 bases, with 13 bases lying between them. CDR3 amino acids: CASSYSLGVGNQPQHF. DNA of the CDR3: TGTGCCAGCAGTTACTCTTTGGGGGTTGGGAATCAGCCCCAGCATTTT.

Points on this clonotype: A much larger clonotype is one base distant, so this may be a read error. The V call is TRBV5-5, the J call TRBJ2-7, with a possible D match to TRBD1 (6 bases). The J call is uncertain, as TRBJ2-1 better fits the DNA end. Germline loops: CDR1 SGHKS, CDR2 YYEKEE (reference sequence). The CDR3 length is 14 residues. Here the CDR3 DNA reads TGTGCCAGCAGCTTGGGCTGGGGGCCCTACGAGCAGTTCTTC. Protein product: CASSLGWGPYEQFF.

This clonotype has only a few counts. The CDR3 here is CASSALAGNTDTQYF. CDR3 in DNA: TGTGCCAGCAGTGCACTAGCGGGGAACACAGATACGCAGTATTTT. The chain carries TRBV25-1 and TRBJ2-3; 10 nucleotides agree with TRBD2. Looked up from germline, CDR1 is MGHDK and CDR2 is SYGVNS. The V segment lost 4 bases and the J segment 2 bases; nucleotides outside the gene matches: 3. This CDR3 comprises 15 residues. The whole variable domain, remainder taken from reference TRBV25-1 and TRBJ2-3, is EADIYQTPRYLVIGTGKKITLECSQTMGHDKMYWYQQDPGMELHLIHYSYGVNSTEKGDLSSESTVSRIRTEHFPLTLESARPSHTSQYLCASSALAGNTDTQYFGPGTRLTVL.

The chain links TRBV24-1 to TRBJ2-1, with 9 nucleotides matching TRBD2. Near its end, the DNA agrees better with TRBJ2-7, so the J call may be wrong. CDR1 is KGHDR, CDR2 SFDVKD, per germline. CDR3 length equals 13 residues. The CDR3: CASGLAGYNEQYF. As DNA, the CDR3 is TGTGCCTCGGGACTAGCTGGGTACAATGAGCAGTACTTC.

The V gene is TRBV4-3, the J gene TRBJ1-2; D may be TRBD1 (6 bases). The CDR3 runs to 13 residues. V gave up 4 bases and J gave up 3 bases, with 9 bases separating them. Germline CDR1 LGHNA, CDR2 YSLEER. CDR3 sequence (DNA): TGCGCCAGCAGCCCAACAGGGTACTATGGCTACACCTTC. Amino acid sequence: CASSPTGYYGYTF.

The chain couples TRBV7-9 to TRBJ1-4; D possibly corresponds to TRBD1 (5 bases). CDR1 is SEHNR, CDR2 FQNEAQ, per germline (reference sequence). Trimming removed 7 bases from V and 13 bases from J, with 13 bases in between. CDR3 length equals 11 residues. CDR3 loop: CASIGTELLFF. CDR3 in DNA: TGTGCCAGCATCGGGACGGAGCTACTGTTTTTT.

Only a few counts were recorded for this clonotype. The chain has TRBV18 and TRBJ2-7, with D uncertain. The CDR3 is 15 amino acids. Germline CDR1 and CDR2: KGHSH and LQKENI. V was cut by 4 bases and J by 0 bases, with 13 bases left in between. This CDR3 reads CASSQAERGSYEQYF. CDR3 in DNA: TGTGCCAGCTCACAGGCAGAACGCGGCTCCTACGAGCAGTACTTC.

The chain has TRBV6-1 and TRBJ2-4, with D perhaps given as TRBD1 or TRBD2 (7 bases each). Germline lookup yields CDR1 MNHNS and CDR2 SASEGT. The CDR3 covers 13 residues. The V end was cut by 6 bases, the J end by 8 bases, with 14 bases between. The DNA of the CDR3 is TGTGCCAGCAGCGACAGGGAGGGGGACATTCAGTACTTC. It yields the protein CASSDREGDIQYF.

In its sample, this clonotype was seen a few times. The chain combines TRBV29-1 with TRBJ2-7, with no clear D. Germline V lookup: CDR1 SQVTM, CDR2 ANQGSEA. Deletions cut 1 base from V and 0 bases from J, with 7 bases between. This CDR3 spans 13 amino acids. Here the CDR3 reads CSVEVGNSYEQYF. In DNA form, the CDR3 reads TGCAGCGTTGAAGTGGGTAACTCCTACGAGCAGTACTTC.

A note on this clonotype: A much larger clone differs from this one at a single base, so this may be a read error. The gene calls are TRBV27 and TRBJ1-2; 8 bases are shared with TRBD1. CDR3 length equals 16 residues. Per germline, CDR1 MNHEY and CDR2 SMNVEV (reference sequence). The DNA of the CDR3 is TGTGCCAGCACCCCGTACGCAGGGGGCGCCGACTATGACTACACCTTC. Protein product: CASTPYAGGADYDYTF.

V usage is TRBV24-1 and J usage is TRBJ2-1; TRBD2 agrees at 10 bases. The CDR3 extends over 16 amino acids. Germline V gives CDR1 KGHDR, CDR2 SFDVKD. After removal of 3 bases from V and 1 base from J, the junction contained 2 bases not matched to a gene. The CDR3 sequence: CATSDTSGTSYNEQFF. CDR3 bases: TGTGCCACCAGTGATACTAGCGGGACATCCTACAATGAGCAGTTCTTC.

This clonotype was seen repeatedly, ten times or more. V is TRBV3-1 and J is TRBJ1-3; 7 bases agree with TRBD1. CDR3 size: 15 residues. Per germline, CDR1 LGHDT and CDR2 YNNKEL (reference sequence). Unmatched junction bases numbered 8, after V lost 5 bases and J lost 4 bases. The CDR3 is CASSTRGKAGNTIYF. The CDR3 region has the DNA TGTGCCAGCAGCACCAGGGGGAAGGCCGGAAACACCATATATTTT.

The chain uses TRBV11-2 and TRBJ2-2; weak D call: TRBD2 (6 bases). CDR1 SGHAT and CDR2 FQNNGV come from the germline V gene. This CDR3 is 16 amino acids long. V lost 4 bases, J lost 3 bases, and 15 bases lay in between. CDR3 protein: CASSSSGVEHTGELFF. In DNA form, the CDR3 reads TGTGCCAGCAGCTCCTCGGGAGTGGAGCACACCGGGGAGCTGTTTTTT.

This rearrangement joins TRBV5-8 to TRBJ2-2; 13 nucleotides align to TRBD2. The ends lost 2 bases at V and 0 bases at J; junction bases unmatched: 1. The germline V gene has CDR1 SGHTS and CDR2 YDEGEE. The CDR3 length is 17 residues. CDR3 sequence reads: CASSLGTSGANTGELFF. The DNA for the CDR3 is TGTGCCAGCAGCTTAGGGACTAGCGGGGCGAACACCGGGGAGCTGTTTTTT.